This paragraph reports one TCR beta chain. The data originate from a study of blood T cell repertoires in COVID-19. Study in general: Specimens from acute and convalescent COVID-19 originated in the United States, Italy and Spain. The analysed material was cDNA or gDNA that came from T cells, B-cell-depleted T cells, or PBMCs.

Authors' methods: Cell counts per sample came from amplifying reference gene primers. Repertoires were generated with immunoSEQ multiplex PCR, while TCRdb's copy carries only in-frame clones and drops some. The V and J calls and clone size were taken over from that table, and D and trimming were inferred from the DNA. Among about 82,000 clones, more than 70% were seen once, and the ten largest hold approximately 15%. Germline assignment: CDR1 MNHEY and CDR2 SMNVEV (reference sequence). V lost 6 bases and J lost 9, with 20 bases in between. The CDR3 covers 14 residues. Sample: peripheral blood. This clonotype originated in a woman aged 55-69 years with acute or convalescent COVID-19. This chain links TRBV27 with TRBJ2-5, with D possibly matching TRBD1 (5 bases). CDR3 region: CASRGPGAEGAQYF. CDR3 DNA: TGTGCCAGCAGGGGGCCAGGCGCGGAAGGGGCCCAGTACTTC.